The rows below give T cell receptor beta chains drawn from one sample of a study of shared T cell receptors in the human thymus. Clones were read by immunoSEQ multiplex PCR, and TCRdb kept only the in-frame ones, dropping some. Found here are 550,000 to 800,000 clones, approximately 85% of them singletons; the top ten hold roughly 0.01%. The data were also submitted as part of a second study, on human thymus T cells.

The specimen was thymocytes. These receptors came from a girl younger than two with a congenital heart defect. Each CDR3 is given with its conserved first and last residue. A D gene is named only where the DNA matches it firmly.

TRBV6-1	NA	CASSEGVYYNSPLHF
TRBV11-2	NA	CASNPATPGHPNTEAFF
TRBV5-1	TRBD1	CASSLDPTITGTGYEQYF
TRBV4-3	TRBD1	CASSQLPGQDEQYF
TRBV10-3	TRBD2	CAISESRGGAFTSTDTQYF
TRBV21-1	NA	CASNRGFSYEQYF
TRBV12-5	TRBD2	CASGLTFPRVSGGDEQFF
TRBV6-1	NA	CASRDSYGYTF
TRBV5-4	NA	CASSLTSPSPAGPEAFF
TRBV5-4	TRBD1	CASNREQGPGETTEAFF
TRBV2	TRBD2	CASSPGGLAGGPGNIQYF
TRBV28	TRBD2	CASRDRSAGSSYEQYF
TRBV27	TRBD2	CASSFKIASGGLPDTDTQYF
TRBV6-1	TRBD2	CASSLRLATDTQYF
TRBV5-6	NA	CASSLVWRSYGYTF
TRBV19	TRBD1	CASSVDRGNQPQHF
TRBV10-1	TRBD1	CASLHPSWTGIFGIRSNQPQHF
TRBV12-5	TRBD1	CASANRGQELEPQHF
TRBV4-3	TRBD2	CASSQVVPSGASPSFTDTQYF
TRBV27	NA	CASSFSAGLSGNTIYF
TRBV5-1	NA	CASSLVTELKPRSYTF
TRBV5-1	NA	CASSTSTGRGNYGYTF
TRBV15	TRBD1	CATSRSWTGVEGYTF
TRBV19	NA	CASSRDKTNYGYTF
TRBV13	TRBD1	CASSLNGQGKYNEQFF
TRBV10-3	NA	CAISAQMKGVRGYTF
TRBV19	NA	CASSIIRAGASGYSNQPQHF
TRBV2	NA	CASRDTSYEQYF
TRBV12-5	TRBD1	CASALLGQGGQPQHF
TRBV9	NA	CASSVGLGSYGYTF
TRBV28	NA	CASSYPLYF
TRBV7-9	NA	CASSLELGLEAFF
TRBV7-6	NA	CASSLGQGKGQPQHF
TRBV6-1	TRBD1	CATRDRNLGNTIYF
TRBV19	NA	CAGGRAHEQYF
TRBV5-6	NA	CASSLSRGTDTQYF
TRBV5-6	NA	CASSFRGRDTGELFF
TRBV5-1	TRBD1	CASSLAGTGGPWIYGYTF
TRBV2	NA	CASRMTRPQLNTEAFF
TRBV10-3	NA	CAISICAPGGYGYTF
TRBV13	NA	CASSSRGNQPQHF
TRBV11-2	NA	CASSLGTYNEQFF
TRBV14	NA	CASSQGQVYGYTF
TRBV27	NA	CASSSPGTSNTGELFF
TRBV9	NA	CASSVGAGVSYEQYF
TRBV19	NA	CASSIRVNYGYTF
TRBV19	NA	CASTGRNTEAFF
TRBV9	TRBD1	CASSYSTGKDGYTF